This entry lists 2 T cell receptor beta chains sequenced from one sample in a study of blood T cell repertoires in COVID-19. Data came from immunoSEQ multiplex PCR; TCRdb stores just in-frame clones and leaves some out. The repertoire holds some 200,000 clones, about 90% seen once, with more than 10% in the top ten. The sample consisted of peripheral blood. These receptors all stem from a woman younger than 30 who had recovered from COVID-19.

The chain couples TRBV7-2 to TRBJ2-3, with unresolved D. Germline V gene lookup returns CDR1 SGHTA and CDR2 FQGNSA. Trimming left V 5 bases short and J 0 bases short, with 15 bases between. The CDR3 consists of 16 residues. CDR3 loop: CASSTTRYPSTDTQYF. In DNA, the CDR3 is TGTGCCAGCAGCACGACTCGCTACCCTAGCACAGATACGCAGTATTTT.

V and J are TRBV11-1 and TRBJ1-2; D might be TRBD1 (6 bases). With 10 bases removed from V and 5 bases from J, the gap between germline ends came to 17 bases. The length of the CDR3 is 13 residues. Germline assignment: CDR1 SGHAT and CDR2 FQDESV (reference sequence). The CDR3 DNA reads TGTGCCACCGCCCCACAGGGCCCATATGGCTACACCTTC. Translating gives CATAPQGPYGYTF.